This T cell receptor (beta chain) is drawn from a study of blood T cell repertoires in COVID-19. The J segment lost 1 base and the V segment lost 6 bases, leaving 1 base of the junction unmatched. This CDR3 has 13 amino acids. Germline assignment: CDR1 MDHEN and CDR2 SYDVKM. The table came from immunoSEQ multiplex PCR; TCRdb's copy has only in-frame clones and leaves some out. Of some 270,000 clones listed, 84% were seen once; the top ten hold less than 2%. The sample comprised peripheral blood. This rearrangement joins TRBV28 to TRBJ1-1; 8 positions match TRBD1. The receptor's source is a woman aged 40 to 50 who had recovered from COVID-19. The CDR3: CASRGQGNTEAFF. In nucleotides, the CDR3 is TGTGCCAGCAGAGGACAGGGGAACACTGAAGCTTTCTTT.